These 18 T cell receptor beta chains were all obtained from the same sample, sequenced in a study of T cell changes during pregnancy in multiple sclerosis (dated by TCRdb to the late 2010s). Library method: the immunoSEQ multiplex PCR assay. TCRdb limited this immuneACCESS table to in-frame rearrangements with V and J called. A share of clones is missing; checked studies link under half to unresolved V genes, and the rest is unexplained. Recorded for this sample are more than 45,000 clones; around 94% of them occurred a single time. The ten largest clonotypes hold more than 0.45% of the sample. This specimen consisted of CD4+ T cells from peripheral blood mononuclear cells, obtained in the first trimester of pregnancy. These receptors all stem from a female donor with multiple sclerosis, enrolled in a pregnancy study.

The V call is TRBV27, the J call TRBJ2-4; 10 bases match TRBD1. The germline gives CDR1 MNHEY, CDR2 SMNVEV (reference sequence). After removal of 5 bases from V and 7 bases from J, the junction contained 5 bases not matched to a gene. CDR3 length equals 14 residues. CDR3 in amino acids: CASSPGTGVNIQYF. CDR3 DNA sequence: TGTGCCAGCAGTCCTGGGACAGGGGTGAACATTCAGTACTTC.

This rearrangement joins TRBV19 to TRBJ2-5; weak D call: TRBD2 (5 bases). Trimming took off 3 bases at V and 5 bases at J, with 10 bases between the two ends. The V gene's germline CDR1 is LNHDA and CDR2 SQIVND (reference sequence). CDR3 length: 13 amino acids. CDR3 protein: CASSMRAWETQYF. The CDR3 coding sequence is TGTGCCAGTAGTATGAGGGCGTGGGAGACCCAGTACTTC.

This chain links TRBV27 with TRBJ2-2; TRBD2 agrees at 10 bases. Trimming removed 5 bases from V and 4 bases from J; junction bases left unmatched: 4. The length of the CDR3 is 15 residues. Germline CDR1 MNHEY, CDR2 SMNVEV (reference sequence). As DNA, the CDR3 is TGTGCCAGCAGTATTAGCGGGGGGATCACCGGGGAGCTGTTTTTT. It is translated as CASSISGGITGELFF.

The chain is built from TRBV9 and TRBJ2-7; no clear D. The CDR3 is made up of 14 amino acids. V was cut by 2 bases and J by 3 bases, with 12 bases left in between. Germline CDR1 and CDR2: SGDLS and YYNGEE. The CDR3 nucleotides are TGTGCCAGCAGCGTTAGTTGGTCCGTCTACGAGCAGTACTTC. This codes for CASSVSWSVYEQYF.

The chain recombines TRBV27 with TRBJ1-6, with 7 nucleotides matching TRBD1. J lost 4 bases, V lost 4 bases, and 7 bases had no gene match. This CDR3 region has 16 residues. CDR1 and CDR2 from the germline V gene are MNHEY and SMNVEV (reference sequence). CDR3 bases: TGTGCCAGCAGTTCCGGGCAGGGGGTTTATAATTCACCCCTCCACTTT. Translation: CASSSGQGVYNSPLHF.

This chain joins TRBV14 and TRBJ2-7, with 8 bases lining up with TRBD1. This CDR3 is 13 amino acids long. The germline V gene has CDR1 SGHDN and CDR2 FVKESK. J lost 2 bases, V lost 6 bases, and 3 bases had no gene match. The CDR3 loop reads CASRDRAPYEQYF. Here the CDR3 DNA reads TGTGCCAGCAGGGACAGGGCACCCTACGAGCAGTACTTC.

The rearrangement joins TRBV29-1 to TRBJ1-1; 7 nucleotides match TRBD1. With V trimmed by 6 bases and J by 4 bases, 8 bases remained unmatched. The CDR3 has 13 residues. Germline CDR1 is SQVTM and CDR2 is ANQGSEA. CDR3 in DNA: TGCAGCGTGTCCGGGACAGTGGTCACTGAAGCTTTCTTT. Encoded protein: CSVSGTVVTEAFF.

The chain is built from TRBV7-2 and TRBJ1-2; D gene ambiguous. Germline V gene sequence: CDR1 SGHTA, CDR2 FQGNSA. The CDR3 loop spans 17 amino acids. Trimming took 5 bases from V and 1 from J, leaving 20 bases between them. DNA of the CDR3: TGTGCCAGCAGCCCGCGGTCGGGGTTAGAGGATAACTATGGCTACACCTTC. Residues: CASSPRSGLEDNYGYTF.

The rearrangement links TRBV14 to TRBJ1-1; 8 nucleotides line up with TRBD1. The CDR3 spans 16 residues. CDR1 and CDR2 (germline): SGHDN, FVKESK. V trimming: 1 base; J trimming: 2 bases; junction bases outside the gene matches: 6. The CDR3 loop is CASSQGARGPNTEAFF. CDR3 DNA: TGTGCCAGCAGCCAAGGGGCCAGGGGGCCAAACACTGAAGCTTTCTTT.

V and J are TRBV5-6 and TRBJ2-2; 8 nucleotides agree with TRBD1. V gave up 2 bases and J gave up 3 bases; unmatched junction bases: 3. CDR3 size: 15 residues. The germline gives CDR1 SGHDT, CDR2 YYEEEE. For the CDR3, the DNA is TGTGCCAGCAGCTTCCAGGACAGGGACACCGGGGAGCTGTTTTTT. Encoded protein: CASSFQDRDTGELFF. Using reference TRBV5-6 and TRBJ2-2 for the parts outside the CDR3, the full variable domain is DAGVTQSPTHLIKTRGQQVTLRCSPKSGHDTVSWYQQALGQGPQFIFQYYEEEERQRGNFPDRFSGHQFPNYSSELNVNALLLGDSALYLCASSFQDRDTGELFFGEGSRLTVL.

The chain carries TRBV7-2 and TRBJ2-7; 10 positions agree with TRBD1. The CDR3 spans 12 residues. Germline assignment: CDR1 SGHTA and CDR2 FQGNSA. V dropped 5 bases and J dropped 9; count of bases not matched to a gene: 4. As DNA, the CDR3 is TGTGCCAGCAGCGGGACAGGGGCTCGGCAGTACTTC. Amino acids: CASSGTGARQYF. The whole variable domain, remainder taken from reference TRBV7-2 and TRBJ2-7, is GAGVSQSPSNKVTEKGKDVELRCDPISGHTALYWYRQSLGQGLEFLIYFQGNSAPDKSGLPSDRFSAERTGGSVSTLTIQRTQQEDSAVYLCASSGTGARQYFGPGTRLTVT.

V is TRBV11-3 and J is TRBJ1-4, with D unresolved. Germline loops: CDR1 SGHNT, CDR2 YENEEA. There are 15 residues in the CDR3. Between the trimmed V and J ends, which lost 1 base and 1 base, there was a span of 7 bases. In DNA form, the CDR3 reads TGTGCCAGCAGCTTAGGACGGGGAACTAATGAAAAACTGTTTTTT. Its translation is CASSLGRGTNEKLFF.

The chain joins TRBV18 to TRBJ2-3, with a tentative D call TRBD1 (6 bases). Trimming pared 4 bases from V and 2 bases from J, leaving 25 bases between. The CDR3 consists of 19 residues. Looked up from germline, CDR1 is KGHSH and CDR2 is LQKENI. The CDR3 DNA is TGTGCCAGCTCACACCTGGCGACCGTACAGGGCAAATACACAGATACGCAGTATTTT. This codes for CASSHLATVQGKYTDTQYF.

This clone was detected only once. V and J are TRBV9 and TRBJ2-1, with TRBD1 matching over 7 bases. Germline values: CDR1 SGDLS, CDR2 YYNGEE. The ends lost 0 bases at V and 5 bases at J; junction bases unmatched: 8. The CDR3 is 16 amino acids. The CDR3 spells CASSVGGQPLDNEQFF. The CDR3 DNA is TGTGCCAGCAGCGTAGGGGGACAGCCTCTGGACAATGAGCAGTTCTTC.

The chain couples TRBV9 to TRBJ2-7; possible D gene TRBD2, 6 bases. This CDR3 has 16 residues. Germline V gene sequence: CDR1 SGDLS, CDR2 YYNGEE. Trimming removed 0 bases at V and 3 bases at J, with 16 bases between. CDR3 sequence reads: CASSVAGGVQGYEQYF. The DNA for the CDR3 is TGTGCCAGCAGCGTAGCTGGAGGGGTCCAGGGCTACGAGCAGTACTTC.

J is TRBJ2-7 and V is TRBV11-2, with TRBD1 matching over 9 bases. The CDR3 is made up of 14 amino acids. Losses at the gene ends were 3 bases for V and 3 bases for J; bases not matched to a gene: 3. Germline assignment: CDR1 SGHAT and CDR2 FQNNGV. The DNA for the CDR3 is TGTGCCAGCAGCTTCGACAGGGGGTTCTACGAGCAGTACTTC. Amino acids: CASSFDRGFYEQYF. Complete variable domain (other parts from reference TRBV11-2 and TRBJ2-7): EAGVAQSPRYKIIEKRQSVAFWCNPISGHATLYWYQQILGQGPKLLIQFQNNGVVDDSQLPKDRFSAERLKGVDSTLKIQPAKLEDSAVYLCASSFDRGFYEQYFGPGTRLTVT.

Here the CDR3 reads CASSRRDRSYGYTF. The CDR3 DNA reads TGTGCCAGCAGTCGTCGGGACAGGTCTTATGGCTACACCTTC. This chain connects TRBV28 to TRBJ1-2, with TRBD1 identical over 8 bases. The CDR3 loop spans 14 amino acids. Germline assignment: CDR1 MDHEN and CDR2 SYDVKM. Trimming at V came to 5 bases and at J to 5 bases, leaving 7 bases not matched to a gene.

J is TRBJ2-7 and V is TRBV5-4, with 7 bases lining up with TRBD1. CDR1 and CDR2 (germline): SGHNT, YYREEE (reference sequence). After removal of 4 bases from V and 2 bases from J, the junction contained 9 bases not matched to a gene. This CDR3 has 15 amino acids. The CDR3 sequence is CASSPPGQATYEQYF. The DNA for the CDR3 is TGTGCCAGCAGCCCCCCCGGACAGGCCACCTACGAGCAGTACTTC.